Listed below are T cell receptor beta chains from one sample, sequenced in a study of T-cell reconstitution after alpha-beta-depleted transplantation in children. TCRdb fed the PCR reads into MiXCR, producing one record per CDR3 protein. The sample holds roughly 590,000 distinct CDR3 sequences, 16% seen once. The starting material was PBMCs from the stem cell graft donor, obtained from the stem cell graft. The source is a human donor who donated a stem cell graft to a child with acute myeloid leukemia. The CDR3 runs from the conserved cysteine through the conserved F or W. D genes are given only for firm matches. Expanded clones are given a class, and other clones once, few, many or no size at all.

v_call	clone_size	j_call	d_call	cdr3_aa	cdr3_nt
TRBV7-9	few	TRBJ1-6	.	CASTLEVQRGINSPLHF	TGTGCCAGCACCCTAGAGGTTCAACGGGGTATTAATTCACCCCTCCACTTT
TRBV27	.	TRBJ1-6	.	CASSRIVNSPLHF	TGTGCCAGCAGTCGCATCGTAAATTCACCCCTCCACTTT
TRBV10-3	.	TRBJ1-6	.	CAISDSPGRVNSPLHF	TGTGCCATCAGTGACTCCCCCGGGAGGGTGAATTCACCCCTCCACTTT
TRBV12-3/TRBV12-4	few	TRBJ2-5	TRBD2	CASSVGLAGREETQYF	TGTGCCAGCAGTGTGGGACTAGCGGGACGTGAAGAGACCCAGTACTTC
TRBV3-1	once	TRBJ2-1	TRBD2	CASSQEPSGGVYNEQFF	TGTGCCAGCAGCCAAGAGCCTAGCGGGGGGGTGTACAATGAGCAGTTCTTC
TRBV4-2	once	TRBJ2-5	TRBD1	CASSQDGGDSQETQYF	TGTGCCAGCAGCCAAGATGGTGGGGACAGCCAAGAGACCCAGTACTTC
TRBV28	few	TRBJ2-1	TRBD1	CASSATGWEINEQFF	TGTGCCAGCAGTGCGACAGGGTGGGAGATCAATGAGCAGTTCTTC
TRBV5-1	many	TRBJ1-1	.	CASSIWWGRAVGTEAFF	TGCGCCAGCAGCATTTGGTGGGGTAGGGCTGTCGGCACTGAAGCTTTCTTT
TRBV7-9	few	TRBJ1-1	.	CASSLPTTPNTEAFF	TGTGCCAGCAGCCTACCTACGACCCCGAACACTGAAGCTTTCTTT
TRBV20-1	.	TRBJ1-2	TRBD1	CSARDPTGVGYTF	TGCAGTGCTAGAGATCCCACAGGGGTCGGCTACACCTTC
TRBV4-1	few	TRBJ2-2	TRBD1	CASSDRGVPTGELFF	TGCGCCAGCAGTGACAGGGGAGTGCCCACCGGGGAGCTGTTTTTT
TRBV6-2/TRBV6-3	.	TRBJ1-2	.	CASSYDEWDKNYGYTF	TGTGCCAGCAGTTACGATGAGTGGGACAAGAACTATGGCTACACCTTC
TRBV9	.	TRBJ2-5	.	CASSVDLGLETQYF	TGTGCCAGCAGCGTAGATCTGGGGTTGGAGACCCAGTACTTC
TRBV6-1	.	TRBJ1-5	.	CASRPSGTVSNQPQHF	TGTGCCAGCAGACCCTCCGGGACGGTTAGCAATCAGCCCCAGCATTTT
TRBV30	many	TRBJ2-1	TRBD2	CAWGSGPLAGGHNEQFF	TGTGCCTGGGGATCCGGGCCCTTAGCGGGGGGCCACAATGAGCAGTTCTTC
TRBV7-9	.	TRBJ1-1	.	CASSPAGPEIRAFF	TGTGCCAGCAGCCCTGCCGGGCCAGAGATTAGGGCTTTCTTT
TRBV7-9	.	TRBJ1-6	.	CASSPQGSGSPLHF	TGTGCCAGCAGCCCGCAGGGGTCGGGTTCACCCCTCCACTTT
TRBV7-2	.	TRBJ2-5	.	CASSPGVAPYQETQYF	TGTGCCAGCAGCCCCGGGGTAGCGCCCTACCAAGAGACCCAGTACTTC
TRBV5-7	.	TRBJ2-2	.	CASSWPPTGELFF	TGTGCCAGCAGCTGGCCTCCTACCGGGGAGCTGTTTTTT
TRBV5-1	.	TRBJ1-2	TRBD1	CASSFMTGNYGYTF	TGCGCCAGCAGCTTTATGACAGGGAACTATGGCTACACCTTC
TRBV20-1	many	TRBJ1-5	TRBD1	CSAKAPGRGARQPQHF	TGCAGTGCTAAAGCCCCTGGCAGGGGGGCCCGTCAGCCCCAGCATTTT
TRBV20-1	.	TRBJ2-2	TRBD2	CSAHPLTSGGPNTGELFF	TGCAGTGCCCACCCACTGACTAGCGGGGGCCCTAACACCGGGGAGCTGTTTTTT
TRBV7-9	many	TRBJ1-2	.	CASSLVVGYTF	TGTGCCAGCAGCTTAGTGGTAGGCTACACCTTC
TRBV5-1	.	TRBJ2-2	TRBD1	CASSLWTGISTGELFF	TGCGCCAGCAGTCTATGGACAGGGATAAGCACCGGGGAGCTGTTTTTT
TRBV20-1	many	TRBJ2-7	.	CSARGLKESSYEQYF	TGCAGTGCTAGAGGGTTGAAGGAGAGCTCCTACGAGCAGTACTTC
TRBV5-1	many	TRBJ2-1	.	CASSLGAGVGNEQFF	TGCGCCAGCAGCTTGGGGGCAGGTGTGGGGAATGAGCAGTTCTTC
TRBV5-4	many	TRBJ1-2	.	CASSLEQSGSRIPNYGYTF	TGTGCCAGCAGCTTGGAACAATCGGGCAGTAGGATCCCTAACTATGGCTACACCTTC
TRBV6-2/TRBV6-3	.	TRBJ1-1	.	CASTPLRMNTEAFF	TGTGCCAGCACACCATTAAGGATGAACACTGAAGCTTTCTTT
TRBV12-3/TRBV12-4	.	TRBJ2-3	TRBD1	CASRPTGVNTDTQYF	TGTGCCAGCAGGCCCACAGGGGTTAACACAGATACGCAGTATTTT
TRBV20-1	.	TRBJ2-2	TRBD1	CSGQAVNTGELFF	TGCAGCGGACAGGCGGTCAACACCGGGGAGCTGTTTTTT
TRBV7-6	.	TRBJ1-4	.	CASSSRPGELFF	TGTGCCAGCAGCTCCCGCCCGGGGGAACTGTTTTTT
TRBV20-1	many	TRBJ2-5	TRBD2	CSANGGLAGTETQYF	TGCAGTGCTAATGGCGGACTAGCGGGTACGGAGACCCAGTACTTC
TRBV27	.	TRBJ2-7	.	CASSLFTGADEQYF	TGTGCCAGCAGTTTATTCACCGGCGCGGACGAGCAGTACTTC
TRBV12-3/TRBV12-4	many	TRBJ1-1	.	CASSPLGRNTEAFF	TGTGCCAGCAGTCCGCTCGGTCGAAACACTGAAGCTTTCTTT
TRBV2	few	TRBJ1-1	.	CASKLNTEAFF	TGTGCCAGCAAACTGAACACTGAAGCTTTCTTT
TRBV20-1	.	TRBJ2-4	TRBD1	CSARNYRGQAQPNIQYF	TGCAGTGCTAGAAATTATAGGGGGCAGGCCCAACCAAACATTCAGTACTTC
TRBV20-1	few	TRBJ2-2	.	CSATDMQNTGELFF	TGCAGTGCGACGGACATGCAGAACACCGGGGAGCTGTTTTTT
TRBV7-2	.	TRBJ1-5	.	CASSLSWYSNQPQHF	TGTGCCAGCAGCTTATCATGGTATAGCAATCAGCCCCAGCATTTT